This entry describes one T cell receptor beta chain. Its antigen remains unidentified. There are no base qualities to consult, and no much larger clone falls within one base. TCR beta repertoires were profiled from peripheral blood of about a dozen young patients with multiple sclerosis to demonstrate the VDJtools post-analysis software. Multiple sclerosis patients were children and adolescents aged about 6 to 15 years. The receptor library was made with PCR. The listed sequencing device is Illumina HiSeq 2500. To reduce PCR and sequencing biases, unique molecular identifiers were incorporated into the TCR beta cDNA libraries. Approximately 500,000 cDNA molecules were obtained per 1 to 10 million input T cells, so each molecule approximated one T cell. The patient libraries were prepared and sequenced using the same protocol as the earlier healthy control dataset. Samples belonging to the same batch were prepared together, multiplexed and sequenced on a shared HiSeq lane. The original pipeline was this. MIGEC was used to process the raw barcoded reads, and molecular identifier groups with only a single read were discarded before consensus assembly and CDR3 extraction. Clonotype tables were post-analysed with VDJtools, normalizing diversity by down-sampling all datasets to the smallest sample size. In repertoire overlap clustering, CDR3 amino acid sequences, but not nucleotide sequences, were matched to correct batch-related cross-sample contamination. TCRdb trimmed the raw reads at Q25, called clones with MiXCR and kept productive beta chains. Rows with one shared CDR3 protein collapse into an entry with the most common genes and DNA. The authors' filters were not applied to this entry. The sample includes 750,000 to 950,000 distinct CDR3 sequences, with around 53% observed a single time. The ten top clones hold approximately 4.5% of the sample.

This specimen comes from a study of post-analysis software for immune sequencing data (dated by TCRdb to between 2015 and 2016). For context, the study as a whole: Disease courses on record covered relapsing-remitting, secondary progressive and progressive-relapsing multiple sclerosis, though some patients had no subtype annotation. The multiple sclerosis patient repertoires were compared with 10 or so previously published healthy control repertoires from donors aged roughly 6 to 27 years. A subset of samples was prepared in parallel using single-end sample barcoding, then pooled and co-amplified after Illumina adapter ligation. Beyond this particular receptor, the publication reports: Strong co-clustering of samples prepared in the same batch was shown by direct clustering with F measure, prompting a batch-effect correction. The control group was slightly older than the multiple sclerosis patient group. Normalized Chao1 diversity was significantly lower in multiple sclerosis patients than controls, suggesting substantial peripheral T-cell clonal expansion. Roughly 5 TRBV segments, including TRBV5-6, TRBV5-1 and TRBV20-1, were significantly more frequent in patients than controls.

From its cysteine to its phenylalanine, the CDR3 spans 13 amino acids. Here the CDR3 DNA is all that survives: 39 bases in frame from base 1. V loses 8 bases at its end and J loses 2 bases; junction bases beyond the gene matches: 2. Per the germline V gene, SGHRS is the CDR1 and YFSETQ is the CDR2. The sequence joins TRBV5-1 to TRBJ2-7; 12 central bases correspond to TRBD1. The sample was blood. The TCR comes from a girl aged 10 to 17 with multiple sclerosis. At the DNA level, the sequence is TGCGCCAGGGGACAGGGGGCCGCCTACGAGCAGTACTTC. This gives the protein CARGQGAAYEQYF.